The source of this T cell receptor (beta chain) is a study of radiotherapy plus CTLA-4 blockade in lung cancer (dated by TCRdb to 2016 to 2019). The study in broad terms: Among enrolled patients, about 19% had an objective response and 31% reached disease control.

The study evaluated CTLA-4 blockade (ipilimumab) given together with focal radiation therapy in patients who had chemo-refractory metastatic non-small-cell lung cancer. Libraries came from the immunoSEQ multiplex PCR assay. What TCRdb holds here is the immuneACCESS table cut down to in-frame rearrangements. Part of the clones is not present; checked against another copy, under half of the missing clones reflect an unresolved V gene, and the others are unexplained. The sample yields about 120,000 clones; 85% to 90% were counted once. The leading ten clones occupy 6.9% of the sample. Summary of the overall study and its limitations: After treatment with radiotherapy and ipilimumab, TCR clones that came from tumors expanded in the peripheral blood. The strongest predictors of response were reported to be early dynamic shifts in blood T cell clones along with a rise in serum interferon-beta following radiation.

V is clipped by 5 bases and J by 0 bases, and the sequence between their germline boundaries is 13 bases long. As encoded in the germline V gene, CDR1 is SGHRS while CDR2 is YFSETQ. Spanning cysteine to phenylalanine, the CDR3 consists of 15 amino acids. Just the 45-base CDR3 DNA is kept, in frame starting at base 1. A remark on this clone: This clone's antigen is unknown. Base quality data are lacking; no much larger clone is found one base away.

The sequence is built from TRBV5-1 and TRBJ2-3, with no D gene named confidently. Specimen: peripheral blood, collected from a patient treated with radiotherapy plus ipilimumab. This clonotype was sampled from a human donor with non-small cell lung cancer that progressed on radiotherapy plus ipilimumab. Here is the DNA: TGCGCCAGCAGACCCAACGGCGGCAGCACAGATACGCAGTATTTT. This sequence encodes CASRPNGGSTDTQYF.